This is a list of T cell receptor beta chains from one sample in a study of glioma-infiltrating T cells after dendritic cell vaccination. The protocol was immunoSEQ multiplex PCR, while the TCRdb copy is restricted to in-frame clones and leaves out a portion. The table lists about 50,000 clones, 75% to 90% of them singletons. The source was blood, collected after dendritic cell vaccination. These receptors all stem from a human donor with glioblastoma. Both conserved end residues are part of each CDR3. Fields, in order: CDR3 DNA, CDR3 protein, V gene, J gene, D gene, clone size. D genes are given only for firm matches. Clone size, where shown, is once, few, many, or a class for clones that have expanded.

cdr3_nt: TGTGCCAGCAACAAAGGGGAGGGCACTGAAGCTTTCTTT
cdr3_aa: CASNKGEGTEAFF
v_call: TRBV27
j_call: TRBJ1-1
d_call: NA
clone_size: NA

cdr3_nt: TGTGCCAGCAGCGTAGGGGGAGCGGGAGCGGCCGAGCAGTACTTC
cdr3_aa: CASSVGGAGAAEQYF
v_call: TRBV9
j_call: TRBJ2-7
d_call: TRBD2
clone_size: once

cdr3_nt: TGTGCCAGCAGTTTATCTGGTAGCGGGGGTTTCAATGAGCAGTTCTTC
cdr3_aa: CASSLSGSGGFNEQFF
v_call: TRBV27
j_call: TRBJ2-1
d_call: TRBD2
clone_size: NA

cdr3_nt: TGTGCCAGCAGCTTATCTTACCTGGGACAGGCAACTGAAGCTTTCTTT
cdr3_aa: CASSLSYLGQATEAFF
v_call: TRBV5-4
j_call: TRBJ1-1
d_call: TRBD1
clone_size: NA

cdr3_nt: TGTGCCAGTAGTATGAGAGACAGGGACGGCGAGCAGTACTTC
cdr3_aa: CASSMRDRDGEQYF
v_call: TRBV19
j_call: TRBJ2-7
d_call: TRBD1
clone_size: large

cdr3_nt: TGCAGCGTTGAAGATCTTCTCTCGGAGGACCGTTACAATGAGCAGTTCTTC
cdr3_aa: CSVEDLLSEDRYNEQFF
v_call: TRBV29-1
j_call: TRBJ2-1
d_call: NA
clone_size: NA

cdr3_nt: TGCGCCAGCAGCTTGTCAGGGGGATCATACAATGAGCAGTTCTTC
cdr3_aa: CASSLSGGSYNEQFF
v_call: TRBV5-1
j_call: TRBJ2-1
d_call: TRBD1
clone_size: NA

cdr3_nt: TGTGCCAGCAGCTCCCAGACAGGGGGGAACACTGAAGCTTTCTTT
cdr3_aa: CASSSQTGGNTEAFF
v_call: TRBV7-9
j_call: TRBJ1-1
d_call: TRBD1
clone_size: NA

cdr3_nt: TGTGCCATCAGTGAGTCGCGGGCCATAGGAGGGGAGCTGTTTTTT
cdr3_aa: CAISESRAIGGELFF
v_call: TRBV10-3
j_call: TRBJ2-2
d_call: NA
clone_size: NA

cdr3_nt: TGTGCCAGCACCTACCCGCGGGGGGAGGAGCAGTACTTC
cdr3_aa: CASTYPRGEEQYF
v_call: TRBV6-6
j_call: TRBJ2-7
d_call: TRBD2
clone_size: NA

cdr3_nt: TGTGCCAGCAGTCGGGACTTTAACTACGAGCAGTACTTC
cdr3_aa: CASSRDFNYEQYF
v_call: TRBV2
j_call: TRBJ2-7
d_call: NA
clone_size: NA

cdr3_nt: TGTGCCAGCAGCTTAGGGACAGGGCCCCTCTATGGCTACACCTTC
cdr3_aa: CASSLGTGPLYGYTF
v_call: TRBV7-9
j_call: TRBJ1-2
d_call: TRBD1
clone_size: NA

cdr3_nt: TGTGCCATCAGTGAGTCAAGGGGTTCGACTGAAGCTTTCTTT
cdr3_aa: CAISESRGSTEAFF
v_call: TRBV10-3
j_call: TRBJ1-1
d_call: NA
clone_size: NA

cdr3_nt: TGTGCCAGCAGTTCACTGACAGCCAACACTGAAGCTTTCTTT
cdr3_aa: CASSSLTANTEAFF
v_call: TRBV25-1
j_call: TRBJ1-1
d_call: NA
clone_size: NA

cdr3_nt: TGTGCCTGGGTCGTGGCAGGGGGCATGTATACGCAGTATTTT
cdr3_aa: CAWVVAGGMYTQYF
v_call: TRBV30
j_call: TRBJ2-3
d_call: TRBD1
clone_size: NA

cdr3_nt: TGTGCCAGCAGCTTTAAAATCCAAGAGACCCAGTACTTC
cdr3_aa: CASSFKIQETQYF
v_call: TRBV7-8
j_call: TRBJ2-5
d_call: NA
clone_size: NA

cdr3_nt: TGTGCCAGCAGACCCGGGACTAGCGGGAGGACCCACAATGAGCAGTTCTTC
cdr3_aa: CASRPGTSGRTHNEQFF
v_call: TRBV2
j_call: TRBJ2-1
d_call: TRBD2
clone_size: NA

cdr3_nt: TGCGCCAGCAGCTTAGACAGAGACTATGGCTACACCTTC
cdr3_aa: CASSLDRDYGYTF
v_call: TRBV5-1
j_call: TRBJ1-2
d_call: NA
clone_size: NA

cdr3_nt: TGTGCCAGCAGCGGGGGGACTGGAAACACCATATATTTT
cdr3_aa: CASSGGTGNTIYF
v_call: TRBV6-6
j_call: TRBJ1-3
d_call: NA
clone_size: few

cdr3_nt: TGTGCCAGCAGCTTGGCAGTAACTGGAAACACCATATATTTT
cdr3_aa: CASSLAVTGNTIYF
v_call: TRBV7-2
j_call: TRBJ1-3
d_call: NA
clone_size: NA

cdr3_nt: TGTGCCATCACCCCACGAGGGGGAGACTACGAGCAGTACTTC
cdr3_aa: CAITPRGGDYEQYF
v_call: TRBV10-3
j_call: TRBJ2-7
d_call: NA
clone_size: NA

cdr3_nt: TGCGCCAGCAGCTTGTCGGGAAAAGGAGGAGCTGAAGCTTTCTTT
cdr3_aa: CASSLSGKGGAEAFF
v_call: TRBV5-1
j_call: TRBJ1-1
d_call: NA
clone_size: NA

cdr3_nt: TGTGCCAGCAGTAGTCCCGGAGCAGTCCCCTACAATGAGCAGTTCTTC
cdr3_aa: CASSSPGAVPYNEQFF
v_call: TRBV28
j_call: TRBJ2-1
d_call: NA
clone_size: NA

cdr3_nt: TGTGCCAGCAGTTTACAGGGCATCGGCAATCAGCCCCAGCATTTT
cdr3_aa: CASSLQGIGNQPQHF
v_call: TRBV28
j_call: TRBJ1-5
d_call: NA
clone_size: NA

cdr3_nt: TGTGCCAGCAGCCCAGGACAGGGGGCCGTCGCCTACGAGCAGTACTTC
cdr3_aa: CASSPGQGAVAYEQYF
v_call: TRBV9
j_call: TRBJ2-7
d_call: TRBD1
clone_size: once

cdr3_nt: TGCGCCAGCAGCCAAGATGGCATTCTAGCGGGATCCGGAGGCTGCATCTTC
cdr3_aa: CASSQDGILAGSGGCIF
v_call: TRBV4-1
j_call: TRBJ2-1
d_call: TRBD2
clone_size: NA

cdr3_nt: TGTGCCAGCAGCGTAGAACAGGGGAACACTGAAGCTTTCTTT
cdr3_aa: CASSVEQGNTEAFF
v_call: TRBV9
j_call: TRBJ1-1
d_call: NA
clone_size: NA

cdr3_nt: TGCGCCAGCAGCGCCCGGGGTGGGAGTCAGCCCCAGCATTTT
cdr3_aa: CASSARGGSQPQHF
v_call: TRBV5-1
j_call: TRBJ1-5
d_call: NA
clone_size: few

cdr3_nt: TGTGCCACCAGCATGACAGGGGGCTCCCCACATGAAGCTTTCTTT
cdr3_aa: CATSMTGGSPHEAFF
v_call: TRBV15
j_call: TRBJ1-1
d_call: TRBD1
clone_size: NA

cdr3_nt: TGTGCCTGGAGTGTTCTCGGACTAGCGGGAGACGAGCAGTACTTC
cdr3_aa: CAWSVLGLAGDEQYF
v_call: TRBV30
j_call: TRBJ2-7
d_call: TRBD2
clone_size: NA

cdr3_nt: TGTGCCTGGAGTGTACGGGGCACCGGGGAGCTGTTTTTT
cdr3_aa: CAWSVRGTGELFF
v_call: TRBV30
j_call: TRBJ2-2
d_call: NA
clone_size: NA

cdr3_nt: TGTGCCAGCAGTGAAGCGGGTTACGAAAAACTGTTTTTT
cdr3_aa: CASSEAGYEKLFF
v_call: TRBV25-1
j_call: TRBJ1-4
d_call: NA
clone_size: NA

cdr3_nt: TGTGCCAGCAGCGTGGGGGCTAGCCTTGAGCAGTTCTTC
cdr3_aa: CASSVGASLEQFF
v_call: TRBV9
j_call: TRBJ2-1
d_call: NA
clone_size: NA

cdr3_nt: TGTGCCAGCAGTTTATCGGGGCGGGGTGAGCAGTTCTTC
cdr3_aa: CASSLSGRGEQFF
v_call: TRBV27
j_call: TRBJ2-1
d_call: NA
clone_size: NA

cdr3_nt: TGTGCCAGCAGTGATTACAGCTATTATAGCAATCAGCCCCAGCATTTT
cdr3_aa: CASSDYSYYSNQPQHF
v_call: TRBV2
j_call: TRBJ1-5
d_call: NA
clone_size: NA

cdr3_nt: TGTGCCAGCAGTTTGTTCCGGGTAAACACTGAAGCTTTCTTT
cdr3_aa: CASSLFRVNTEAFF
v_call: TRBV27
j_call: TRBJ1-1
d_call: NA
clone_size: NA

cdr3_nt: TGTGCCAGCAGCCAATCGGGACAGGGGGCCTATGAGCAGTTCTTC
cdr3_aa: CASSQSGQGAYEQFF
v_call: TRBV6-6
j_call: TRBJ2-1
d_call: TRBD1
clone_size: NA

cdr3_nt: TGTGCCAGCAGGGAGACAGGCCGTGACCCTTATGGCTACACCTTC
cdr3_aa: CASRETGRDPYGYTF
v_call: TRBV28
j_call: TRBJ1-2
d_call: NA
clone_size: NA

cdr3_nt: TGTGCCAGCAGCCGTCGAGGGCAGCTCACCGGGGAGCTGTTTTTT
cdr3_aa: CASSRRGQLTGELFF
v_call: TRBV5-6
j_call: TRBJ2-2
d_call: NA
clone_size: NA

cdr3_nt: TGTGCCAGCAGTGTGGAGGGGGCAGAGAAGGGTCAGCCCCAGCATTTT
cdr3_aa: CASSVEGAEKGQPQHF
v_call: TRBV2
j_call: TRBJ1-5
d_call: TRBD1
clone_size: NA

cdr3_nt: TGTGCCAGCAGTTCAGCCGGGACACCTACCTACGAGCAGTACTTC
cdr3_aa: CASSSAGTPTYEQYF
v_call: TRBV6-6
j_call: TRBJ2-7
d_call: NA
clone_size: NA

cdr3_nt: TGTGCCGCCGCGGGGACAGGGCATAGCAATCAGCCCCATCATTTT
cdr3_aa: CAAAGTGHSNQPHHF
v_call: TRBV19
j_call: TRBJ1-5
d_call: TRBD1
clone_size: NA

cdr3_nt: TGTGCCAGCAGTCCTTCGGGGTACGAGCAGTACTTC
cdr3_aa: CASSPSGYEQYF
v_call: TRBV28
j_call: TRBJ2-7
d_call: NA
clone_size: NA

cdr3_nt: TGTGCCAGCAGTGATTACCGGGACTGGAGCGCTGAAGCTTTCTTT
cdr3_aa: CASSDYRDWSAEAFF
v_call: TRBV25-1
j_call: TRBJ1-1
d_call: NA
clone_size: once

cdr3_nt: TGTGCCAGCAGCCCTCCAAAAGCGGGACATAGCACAGATACGCAGTATTTT
cdr3_aa: CASSPPKAGHSTDTQYF
v_call: TRBV9
j_call: TRBJ2-3
d_call: NA
clone_size: NA

cdr3_nt: TGTGCCAGCAGCCTCGGGGGAGGCAACTATGGCTACACCTTC
cdr3_aa: CASSLGGGNYGYTF
v_call: TRBV28
j_call: TRBJ1-2
d_call: NA
clone_size: NA

cdr3_nt: TGTGCCAGCAGCTCTACCATGAACACTGAAGCTTTCTTT
cdr3_aa: CASSSTMNTEAFF
v_call: TRBV7-3
j_call: TRBJ1-1
d_call: NA
clone_size: once

cdr3_nt: TGTGCCAGCAGCCCTGGGAGGGGGTCCACCGGGGAGCTGTTTTTT
cdr3_aa: CASSPGRGSTGELFF
v_call: TRBV7-3
j_call: TRBJ2-2
d_call: NA
clone_size: NA